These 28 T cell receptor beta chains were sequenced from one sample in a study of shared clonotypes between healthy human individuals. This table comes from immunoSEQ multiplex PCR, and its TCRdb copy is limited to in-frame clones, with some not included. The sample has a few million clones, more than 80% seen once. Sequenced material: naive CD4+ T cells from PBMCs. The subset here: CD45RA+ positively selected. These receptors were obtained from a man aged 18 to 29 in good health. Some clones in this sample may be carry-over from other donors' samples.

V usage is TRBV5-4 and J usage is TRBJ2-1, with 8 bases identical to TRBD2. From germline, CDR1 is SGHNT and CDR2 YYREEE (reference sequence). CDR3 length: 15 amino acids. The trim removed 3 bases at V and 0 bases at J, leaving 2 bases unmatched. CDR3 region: CASSSLADSYNEQFF. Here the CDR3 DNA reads TGTGCCAGCAGCTCACTAGCGGACTCCTACAATGAGCAGTTCTTC.

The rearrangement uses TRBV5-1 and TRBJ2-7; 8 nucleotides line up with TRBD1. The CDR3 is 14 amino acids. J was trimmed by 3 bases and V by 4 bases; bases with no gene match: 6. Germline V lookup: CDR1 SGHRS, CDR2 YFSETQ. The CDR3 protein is CASSPGQAGYEQYF. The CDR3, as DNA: TGCGCCAGCAGCCCGGGACAGGCCGGCTACGAGCAGTACTTC.

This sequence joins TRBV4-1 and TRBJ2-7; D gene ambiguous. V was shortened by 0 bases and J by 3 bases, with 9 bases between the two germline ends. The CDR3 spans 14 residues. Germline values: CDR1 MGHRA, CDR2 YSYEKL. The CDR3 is CASSQDHSNYEQYF. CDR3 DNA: TGCGCCAGCAGCCAAGATCACAGCAACTACGAGCAGTACTTC.

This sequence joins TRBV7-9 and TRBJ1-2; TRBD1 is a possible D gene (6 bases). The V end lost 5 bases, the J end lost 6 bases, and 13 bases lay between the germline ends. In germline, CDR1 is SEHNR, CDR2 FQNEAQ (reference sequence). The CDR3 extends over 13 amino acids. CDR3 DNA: TGTGCCAGCAGCGAAAGACAGGTAGATGGCTACACCTTC. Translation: CASSERQVDGYTF.

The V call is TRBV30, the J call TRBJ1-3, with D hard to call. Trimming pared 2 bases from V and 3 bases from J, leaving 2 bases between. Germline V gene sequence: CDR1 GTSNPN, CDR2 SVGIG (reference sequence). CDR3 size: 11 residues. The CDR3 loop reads CAWSIGNTIYF. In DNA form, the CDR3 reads TGTGCCTGGAGTATTGGAAACACCATATATTTT.

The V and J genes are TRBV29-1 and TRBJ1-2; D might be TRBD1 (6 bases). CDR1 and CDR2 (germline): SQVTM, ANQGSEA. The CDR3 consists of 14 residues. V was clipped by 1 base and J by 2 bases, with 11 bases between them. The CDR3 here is CSVEAGVWNYGYTF. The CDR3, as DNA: TGCAGCGTTGAAGCAGGGGTTTGGAACTATGGCTACACCTTC. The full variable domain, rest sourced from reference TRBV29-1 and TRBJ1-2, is SAVISQKPSRDICQRGTSLTIQCQVDSQVTMMFWYRQQPGQSLTLIATANQGSEATYESGFVIDKFPISRPNLTFSTLTVSNMSPEDSSIYLCSVEAGVWNYGYTFGSGTRLTVV.

In nucleotides, the CDR3 is TGCAGCGCCTTAGCGGGAACCTCCTACAATGAGCAGTTCTTC. Protein sequence: CSALAGTSYNEQFF. V gene TRBV29-1 combines with J gene TRBJ2-1; 8 nucleotides line up with TRBD2. Trimming removed 7 bases from V and 0 bases from J; junction bases left unmatched: 5. Germline CDR1 is SQVTM and CDR2 is ANQGSEA. The CDR3 contains 14 residues.

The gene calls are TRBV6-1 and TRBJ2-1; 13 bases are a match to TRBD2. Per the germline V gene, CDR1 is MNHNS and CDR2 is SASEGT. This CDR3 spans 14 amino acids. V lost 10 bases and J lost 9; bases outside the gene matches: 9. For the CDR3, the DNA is TGTGCCATTTCGGGACTAGCGGGGCCGGGTGAGCAGTTCTTC. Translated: CAISGLAGPGEQFF.

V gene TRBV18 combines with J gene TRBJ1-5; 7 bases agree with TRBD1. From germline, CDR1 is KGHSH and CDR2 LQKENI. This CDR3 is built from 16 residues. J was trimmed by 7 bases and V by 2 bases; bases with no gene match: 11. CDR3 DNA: TGTGCCAGCTCACCATCTAGGACAGGCCCCGGCCAGCCCCAGCATTTT. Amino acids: CASSPSRTGPGQPQHF.

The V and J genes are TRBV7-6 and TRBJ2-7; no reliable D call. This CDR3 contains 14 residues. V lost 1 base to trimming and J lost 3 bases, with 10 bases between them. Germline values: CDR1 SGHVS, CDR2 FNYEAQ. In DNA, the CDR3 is TGTGCCAGCAGCTTAGGAATAGGGTACTACGAGCAGTACTTC. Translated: CASSLGIGYYEQYF.

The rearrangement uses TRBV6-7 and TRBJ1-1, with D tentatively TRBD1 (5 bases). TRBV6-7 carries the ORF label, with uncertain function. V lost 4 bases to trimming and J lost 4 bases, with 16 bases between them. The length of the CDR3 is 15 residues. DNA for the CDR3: TGTGCCAGCAGTTCCCGGGACCCAGGATCCACTGAAGCTTTCTTT. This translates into CASSSRDPGSTEAFF.

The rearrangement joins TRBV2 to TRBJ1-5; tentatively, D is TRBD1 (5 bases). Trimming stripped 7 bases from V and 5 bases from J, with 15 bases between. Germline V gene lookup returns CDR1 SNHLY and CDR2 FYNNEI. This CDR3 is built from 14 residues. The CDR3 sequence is CASKGLLADQPQHF. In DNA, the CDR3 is TGTGCCAGCAAGGGGCTTTTAGCAGATCAGCCCCAGCATTTT. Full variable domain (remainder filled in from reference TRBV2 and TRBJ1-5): EPEVTQTPSHQVTQMGQEVILRCVPISNHLYFYWYRQILGQKVEFLVSFYNNEISEKSEIFDDQFSVERPDGSNFTLKIRSTKLEDSAMYFCASKGLLADQPQHFGDGTRLSIL.

DNA for the CDR3: TGTGCCAGCAGTCGCGAGGAGAAGCAGTTCTTC. Its protein product is CASSREEKQFF. This sequence joins TRBV6-5 and TRBJ2-1; unclear D gene. Germline V CDR1 and CDR2: MNHEY, SVGAGI. This CDR3 has 11 amino acids. Trimming removed 5 bases at V and 11 bases at J, with 10 bases between.

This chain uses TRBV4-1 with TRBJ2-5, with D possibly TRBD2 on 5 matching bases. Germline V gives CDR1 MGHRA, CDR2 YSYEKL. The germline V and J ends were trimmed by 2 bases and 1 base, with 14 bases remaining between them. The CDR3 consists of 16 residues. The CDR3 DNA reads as TGCGCCAGCAGCCAACTTCTAACGGAGGTCCAAGAGACCCAGTACTTC. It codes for CASSQLLTEVQETQYF.

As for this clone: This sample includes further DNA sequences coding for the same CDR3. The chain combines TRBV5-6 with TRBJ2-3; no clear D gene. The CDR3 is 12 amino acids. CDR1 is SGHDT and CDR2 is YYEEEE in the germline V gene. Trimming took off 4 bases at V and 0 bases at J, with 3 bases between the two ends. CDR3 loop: CASSPSTDTQYF. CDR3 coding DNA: TGTGCCAGCAGCCCCAGCACAGATACGCAGTATTTT.

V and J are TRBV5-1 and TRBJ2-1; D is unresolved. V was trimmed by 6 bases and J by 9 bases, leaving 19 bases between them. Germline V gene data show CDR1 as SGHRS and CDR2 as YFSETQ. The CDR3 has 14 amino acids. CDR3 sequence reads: CASTQADQSSEQFF. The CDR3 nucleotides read TGCGCCAGCACCCAGGCCGACCAAAGTAGTGAGCAGTTCTTC. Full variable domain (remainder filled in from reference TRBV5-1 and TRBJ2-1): KAGVTQTPRYLIKTRGQQVTLSCSPISGHRSVSWYQQTPGQGLQFLFEYFSETQRNKGNFPGRFSGRQFSNSRSEMNVSTLELGDSALYLCASTQADQSSEQFFGPGTRLTVL.

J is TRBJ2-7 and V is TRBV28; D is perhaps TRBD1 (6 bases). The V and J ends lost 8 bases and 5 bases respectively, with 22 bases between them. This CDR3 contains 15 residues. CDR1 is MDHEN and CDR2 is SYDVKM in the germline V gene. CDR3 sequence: CASRSPGTPVNEQYF. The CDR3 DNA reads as TGTGCCAGCCGCTCTCCCGGGACACCGGTGAACGAGCAGTACTTC.

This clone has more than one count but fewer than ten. This chain's CDR3 is CASGIRNTEAFF. Here the CDR3 DNA reads TGTGCCAGCGGAATCCGGAACACTGAAGCTTTCTTT. The rearrangement joins TRBV7-9 to TRBJ1-1; D is unclear. The V end lost 8 bases, the J end lost 1 base, and 8 bases lay between the germline ends. Looked up from germline, CDR1 is SEHNR and CDR2 is FQNEAQ (reference sequence). The CDR3 loop spans 12 amino acids.

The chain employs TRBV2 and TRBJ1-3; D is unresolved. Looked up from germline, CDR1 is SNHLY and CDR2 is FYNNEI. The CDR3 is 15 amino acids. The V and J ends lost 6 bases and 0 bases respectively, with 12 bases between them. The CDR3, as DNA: TGTGCCAGCAGCTTCGTAGCAAGCTCTGGAAACACCATATATTTT. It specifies CASSFVASSGNTIYF.

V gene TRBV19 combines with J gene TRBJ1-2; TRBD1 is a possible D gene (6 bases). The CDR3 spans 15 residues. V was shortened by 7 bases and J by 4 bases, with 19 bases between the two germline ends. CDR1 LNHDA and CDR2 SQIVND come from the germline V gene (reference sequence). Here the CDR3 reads CASKAPGALFYGYTF. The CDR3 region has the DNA TGTGCCAGTAAGGCCCCAGGGGCCCTCTTCTATGGCTACACCTTC.

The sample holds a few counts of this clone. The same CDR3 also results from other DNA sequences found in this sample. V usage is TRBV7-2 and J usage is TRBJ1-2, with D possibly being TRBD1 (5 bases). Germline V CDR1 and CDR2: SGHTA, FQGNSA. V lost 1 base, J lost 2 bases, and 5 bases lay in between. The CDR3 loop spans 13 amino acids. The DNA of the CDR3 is TGTGCCAGCAGCTTAGGGGGGAACTATGGCTACACCTTC. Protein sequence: CASSLGGNYGYTF.

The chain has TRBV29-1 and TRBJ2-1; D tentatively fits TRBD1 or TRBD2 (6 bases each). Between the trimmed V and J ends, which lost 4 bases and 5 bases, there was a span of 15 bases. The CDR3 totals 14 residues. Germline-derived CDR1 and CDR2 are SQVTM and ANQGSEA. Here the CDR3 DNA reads TGCAGCGTTGGGGGGGCCCTAAAAGACAATGAGCAGTTCTTC. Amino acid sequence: CSVGGALKDNEQFF.

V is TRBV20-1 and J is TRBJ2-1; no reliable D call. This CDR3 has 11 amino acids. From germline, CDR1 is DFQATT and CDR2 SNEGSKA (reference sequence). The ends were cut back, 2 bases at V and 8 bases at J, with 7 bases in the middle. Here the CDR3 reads CSARPPDEQFF. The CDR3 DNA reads TGCAGTGCTAGACCCCCCGATGAGCAGTTCTTC.

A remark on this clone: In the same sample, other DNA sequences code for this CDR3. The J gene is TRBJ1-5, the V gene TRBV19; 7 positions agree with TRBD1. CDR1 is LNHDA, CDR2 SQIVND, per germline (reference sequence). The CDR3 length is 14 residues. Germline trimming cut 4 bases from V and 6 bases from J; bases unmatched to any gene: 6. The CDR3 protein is CASSRQGVGQPQHF. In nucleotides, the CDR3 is TGTGCCAGTAGTAGGCAGGGGGTAGGTCAGCCCCAGCATTTT.

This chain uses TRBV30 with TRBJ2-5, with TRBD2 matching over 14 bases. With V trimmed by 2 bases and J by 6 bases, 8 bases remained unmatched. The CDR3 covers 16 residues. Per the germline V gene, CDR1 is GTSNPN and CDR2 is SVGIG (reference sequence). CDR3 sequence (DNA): TGTGCCTGGAGTATAGGACTAGCGGGAGGTGGGAAGACCCAGTACTTC. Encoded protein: CAWSIGLAGGGKTQYF. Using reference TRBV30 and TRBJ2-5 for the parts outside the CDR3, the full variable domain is SQTIHQWPATLVQPVGSPLSLECTVEGTSNPNLYWYRQAAGRGLQLLFYSVGIGQISSEVPQNLSASRPQDRQFILSSKKLLLSDSGFYLCAWSIGLAGGGKTQYFGPGTRLLVL.

CDR3 coding DNA: TGTGCCAGCGACCGACTAGCGGGATACCAAGAGACCCAGTACTTC. This codes for CASDRLAGYQETQYF. This chain joins TRBV28 and TRBJ2-5, with 11 bases lining up with TRBD2. The CDR3 loop spans 15 amino acids. Per germline, CDR1 MDHEN and CDR2 SYDVKM. The ends lost 8 bases at V and 0 bases at J; junction bases unmatched: 5.

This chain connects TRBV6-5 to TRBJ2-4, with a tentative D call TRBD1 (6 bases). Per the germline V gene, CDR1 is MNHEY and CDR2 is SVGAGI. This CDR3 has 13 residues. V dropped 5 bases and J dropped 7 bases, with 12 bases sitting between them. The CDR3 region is CASSPDSNNIQYF. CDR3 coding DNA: TGTGCCAGCAGTCCGGACAGCAACAACATTCAGTACTTC.

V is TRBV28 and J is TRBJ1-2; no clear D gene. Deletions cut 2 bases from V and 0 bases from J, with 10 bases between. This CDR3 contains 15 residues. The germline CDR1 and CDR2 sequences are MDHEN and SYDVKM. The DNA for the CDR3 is TGTGCCAGCAGTTTAAACAGTTTTGCTAACTATGGCTACACCTTC. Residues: CASSLNSFANYGYTF.